The present T cell receptor beta chain was sequenced within a study of identical twins. This clonotype was counted only a few times. CDR1 is DFQATT, CDR2 SNEGSKA, per germline (reference sequence). This CDR3 comprises 17 residues. After removal of 0 bases from V and 11 bases from J, the junction contained 21 bases not matched to a gene. MiXCR was run by TCRdb on the 5' RACE reads, yielding one entry per CDR3 protein. Seen here are 1.5 million to 2 million distinct CDR3 sequences, 25% to 35% observed once, and the top ten hold roughly 0.3%. This clonotype originated in a newborn girl in good health. The chain employs TRBV20-1 and TRBJ2-5; 7 positions match TRBD2. Sequenced: cord blood. In nucleotides, the CDR3 is TGCAGTGCTAGAGATTTTGTAGGGGCTAGCGGCTACAATGAGCAGTACTTC. Its translation: CSARDFVGASGYNEQYF.